This T cell receptor beta chain was recovered during a study of T cells after posttransplantation cyclophosphamide. Findings and caveats of the study: Recipient CMV seropositivity and CMV reactivation strongly tracked TRB clonality. Donor CD8+ memory clones often dominated recipient blood repertoires at later times.

Clones were read by immunoSEQ multiplex PCR, and TCRdb kept only the in-frame ones, dropping some. The sample includes about 47,000 clones, roughly nine tenths seen only once; the top ten take approximately 3.1%. This CDR3 region has 16 residues. Germline V gene data show CDR1 as SNHLY and CDR2 as FYNNEI. Trimming shortened V by 2 bases and J by 1 base, and 13 bases separated the two germline ends. This related bone marrow graft donor gave peripheral blood on the day of marrow donation. In the case of this clone: What it binds is unknown.

The material sequenced was PBMCs. The sequence came from a woman between 45 and 65 years old in good health and a related stem cell transplant donor. The genes are TRBV2 and TRBJ2-3; a possible D gene is TRBD2 (5 bases). The CDR3 DNA follows: TGTGCCAGCAGTGAACCCGCTCTGGAGGGCACAGATACGCAGTATTTT. This encodes CASSEPALEGTDTQYF.